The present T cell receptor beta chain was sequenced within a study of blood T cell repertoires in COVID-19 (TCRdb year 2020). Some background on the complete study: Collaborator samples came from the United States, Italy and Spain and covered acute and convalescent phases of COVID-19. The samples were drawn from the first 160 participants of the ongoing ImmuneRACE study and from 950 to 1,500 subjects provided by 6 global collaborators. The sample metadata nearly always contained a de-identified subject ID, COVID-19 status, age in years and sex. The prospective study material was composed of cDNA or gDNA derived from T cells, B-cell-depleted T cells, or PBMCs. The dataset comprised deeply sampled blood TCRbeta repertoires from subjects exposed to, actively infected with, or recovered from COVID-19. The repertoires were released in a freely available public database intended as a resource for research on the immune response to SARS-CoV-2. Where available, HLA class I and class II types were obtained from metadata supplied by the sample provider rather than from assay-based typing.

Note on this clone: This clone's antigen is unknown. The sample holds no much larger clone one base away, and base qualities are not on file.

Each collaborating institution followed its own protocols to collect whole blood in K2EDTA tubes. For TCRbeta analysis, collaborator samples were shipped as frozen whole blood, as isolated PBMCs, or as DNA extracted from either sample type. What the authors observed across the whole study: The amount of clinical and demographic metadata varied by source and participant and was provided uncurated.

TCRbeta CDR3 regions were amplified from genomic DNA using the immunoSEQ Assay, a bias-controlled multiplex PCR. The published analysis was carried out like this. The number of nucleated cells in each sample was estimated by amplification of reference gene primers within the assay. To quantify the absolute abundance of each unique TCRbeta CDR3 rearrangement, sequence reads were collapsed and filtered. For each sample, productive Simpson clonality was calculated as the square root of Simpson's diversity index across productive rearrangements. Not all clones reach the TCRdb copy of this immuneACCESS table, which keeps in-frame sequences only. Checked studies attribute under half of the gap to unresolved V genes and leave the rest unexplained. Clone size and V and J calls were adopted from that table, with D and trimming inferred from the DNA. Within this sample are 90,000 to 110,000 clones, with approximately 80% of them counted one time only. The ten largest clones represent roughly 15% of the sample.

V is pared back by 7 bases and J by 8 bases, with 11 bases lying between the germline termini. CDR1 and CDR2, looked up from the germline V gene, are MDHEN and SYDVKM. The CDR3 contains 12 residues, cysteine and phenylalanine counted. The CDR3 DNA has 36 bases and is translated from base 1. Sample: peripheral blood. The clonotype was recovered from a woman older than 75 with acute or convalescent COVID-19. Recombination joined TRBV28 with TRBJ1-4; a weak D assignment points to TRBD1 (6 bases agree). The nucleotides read TGTGCCAGCACACAGGGTGGGGAAAAACTGTTTTTT. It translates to CASTQGGEKLFF.